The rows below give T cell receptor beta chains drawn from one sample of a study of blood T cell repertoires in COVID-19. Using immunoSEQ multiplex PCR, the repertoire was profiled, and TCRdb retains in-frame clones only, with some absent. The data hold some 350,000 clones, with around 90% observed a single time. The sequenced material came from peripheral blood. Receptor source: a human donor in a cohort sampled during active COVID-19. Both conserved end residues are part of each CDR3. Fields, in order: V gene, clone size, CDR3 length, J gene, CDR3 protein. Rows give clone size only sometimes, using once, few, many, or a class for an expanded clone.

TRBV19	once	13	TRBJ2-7	CASSPGPSYEQYF
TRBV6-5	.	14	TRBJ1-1	CASSSRREHRGAFF
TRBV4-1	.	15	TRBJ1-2	CASSQETGTNYGYTF
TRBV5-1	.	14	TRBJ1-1	CASSTGTANTEAFF
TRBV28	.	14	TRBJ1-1	CASRQVPFRAEAFF
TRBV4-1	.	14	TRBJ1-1	CASSQAWANTEAFF
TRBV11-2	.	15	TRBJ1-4	CASSSTGVRNEKLFF
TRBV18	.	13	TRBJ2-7	CASSQGQSHEQYF
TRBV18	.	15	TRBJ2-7	CASSPPGGGPYEQYF
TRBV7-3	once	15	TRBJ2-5	CASSLAGGLQETQYF
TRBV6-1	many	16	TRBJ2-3	CASSEKLAGGADTQYF
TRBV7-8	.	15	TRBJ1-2	CASSLDGTEGRRYTF
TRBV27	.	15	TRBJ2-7	CASSLGAGVLEEQYF
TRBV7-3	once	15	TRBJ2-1	CASSPGLAGHNEQFF
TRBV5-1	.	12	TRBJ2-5	CASSLDEETQYF
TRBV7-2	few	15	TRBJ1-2	CASSLGQAGNYGYTF